These 2 T cell receptor beta chains share one sample of origin, sequenced in a study of T cells in women clearing cervical HPV infection. Clones were read by immunoSEQ multiplex PCR, and TCRdb kept only the in-frame ones, dropping some. This repertoire includes around 8,800 clones. Material for sequencing was blood buffy coat. Every receptor here comes from a woman between 18 and 75 years old with a cervical HPV16 infection that either progressed to CIN3+ or cleared (not recorded which).

This clone ranks as medium-sized (0.01 to 0.1%) in terms of frequency. The read halts 3 residues ahead of the CDR3 end, with the missing end drawn from the germline J gene. This chain links TRBV7-6 with TRBJ2-5; a possible D gene is TRBD2 (6 bases). V gave up 1 base and J gave up 0 bases, with 6 bases separating them. The CDR3 runs 14 residues. Looked up from germline, CDR1 is SGHVS and CDR2 is FNYEAQ. The sequenced CDR3 bases are TGTGCCAGCAGCTTAGGGACTAACCAAGAGACC. Its translation: CASSLGTNQET. The whole CDR3 protein is CASSLGTNQETQYF. Using reference TRBV7-6 and TRBJ2-5 for the parts outside the CDR3, the full variable domain is GAGVSQSPRYKVTKRGQDVALRCDPISGHVSLYWYRQALGQGPEFLTYFNYEAQQDKSGLPNDRFSAERPEGSISTLTIQRTEQRDSAMYRCASSLGTNQETQYFGPGTRLLVL.

As regards this clone: The observed sequence ends 3 residues before the CDR3 terminus, with the missing tail filled in from the germline J gene. The chain uses TRBV6-2 or TRBV6-3 and TRBJ1-2; 7 bases are a match to TRBD1. This CDR3 spans 13 amino acids. Germline V gives CDR1 MNHEY, CDR2 SVGEGT. CDR3 DNA, as far as it was read: TGTGCCAGCGTGACAGGGATGTCCTACGAC. Translated, it gives CASVTGMSYD. The whole CDR3 region reads CASVTGMSYDYTF.